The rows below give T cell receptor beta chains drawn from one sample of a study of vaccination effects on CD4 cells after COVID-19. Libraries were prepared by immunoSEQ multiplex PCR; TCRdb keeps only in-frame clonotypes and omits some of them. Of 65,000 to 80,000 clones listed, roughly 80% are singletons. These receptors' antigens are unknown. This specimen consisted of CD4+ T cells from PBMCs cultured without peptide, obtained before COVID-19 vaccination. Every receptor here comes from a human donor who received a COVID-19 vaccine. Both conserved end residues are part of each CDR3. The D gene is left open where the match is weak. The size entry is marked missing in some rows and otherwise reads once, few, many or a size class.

CASSLSGQGAWNEQFF	TGTGCCAGCAGTTTATCGGGACAGGGGGCTTGGAATGAGCAGTTCTTC	TRBV27	TRBD1	-	TRBJ2-1
CASNPGQGISRGYTF	TGTGCCAGCAATCCCGGACAGGGGATCAGTAGGGGCTACACCTTC	TRBV6-5	TRBD1	-	TRBJ1-2
CATSDVDGLGGYTF	TGTGCCACCAGTGATGTGGACGGGCTGGGGGGCTACACCTTC	TRBV24-1	-	-	TRBJ1-2
CASSFPGDNSPLHF	TGTGCCAGCAGCTTCCCAGGGGATAATTCACCCCTCCACTTT	TRBV5-5	-	once	TRBJ1-6
CAWMETDHSPLHF	TGTGCCTGGATGGAGACTGACCATTCACCCCTCCACTTT	TRBV30	-	-	TRBJ1-6
CASSVEGGAQHF	TGTGCCAGCAGCGTAGAGGGGGGAGCCCAGCATTTT	TRBV9	-	-	TRBJ1-5
CAWNRGPEKLFF	TGTGCCTGGAACAGGGGGCCCGAAAAACTGTTTTTT	TRBV30	TRBD1	-	TRBJ1-4
CASSFSQRGTYGYTF	TGTGCCAGCAGCTTCTCCCAGAGGGGGACCTATGGCTACACCTTC	TRBV7-9	-	few	TRBJ1-2
CASRGGGSGANVLTF	TGTGCCAGCAGAGGGGGGGGATCCGGGGCCAACGTCCTGACTTTC	TRBV28	-	-	TRBJ2-6
CASRQKYSGNTIYF	TGTGCCAGCAGGCAAAAATACTCTGGAAACACCATATATTTT	TRBV6-5	-	few	TRBJ1-3
CASRSGSGRGFTDTQYF	TGTGCCAGCAGGTCAGGTTCAGGGAGAGGATTCACAGATACGCAGTATTTT	TRBV2	-	-	TRBJ2-3
CASSLSTGGNQPQHF	TGTGCCAGCAGCTTAAGCACAGGGGGCAATCAGCCCCAGCATTTT	TRBV7-2	TRBD1	-	TRBJ1-5
CASSEHHASTDTQYF	TGTGCCAGCAGTGAGCACCACGCTAGCACAGATACGCAGTATTTT	TRBV6-1	-	-	TRBJ2-3
CASSYPGAWQPQHF	TGTGCCAGCAGTTACCCCGGGGCTTGGCAGCCCCAGCATTTT	TRBV6-2/TRBV6-3	-	-	TRBJ1-5
CASSQRWQPAPITGELFF	TGTGCCAGCAGCCAACGGTGGCAGCCAGCTCCGATCACCGGGGAGCTGTTTTTT	TRBV3-1/TRBV3-2	-	once	TRBJ2-2
CASSVRLGQDSEQFF	TGTGCCAGCAGTGTAAGGCTGGGACAGGACAGTGAGCAGTTCTTC	TRBV2	TRBD1	-	TRBJ2-1
CASRPGNQPQHF	TGTGCCAGCAGGCCGGGCAATCAGCCCCAGCATTTT	TRBV27	-	-	TRBJ1-5
CASSLLLGTSGANEQFF	TGTGCCAGCAGCTTGCTGTTAGGGACTAGCGGCGCAAATGAGCAGTTCTTC	TRBV5-5	TRBD2	-	TRBJ2-1
CATSDLRKGFGYTF	TGTGCCACCAGTGATTTGCGAAAGGGGTTTGGCTACACCTTC	TRBV24-1	-	-	TRBJ1-2
CASSKGEQGTFTDTQYF	TGTGCCAGCAGCAAAGGGGAACAGGGCACTTTCACAGATACGCAGTATTTT	TRBV21-1	-	-	TRBJ2-3
CASSHQLEAFF	TGTGCCAGCAGCCATCAGCTTGAAGCTTTCTTT	TRBV11-2	-	few	TRBJ1-1
CSVRTGEETQYF	TGCAGCGTTCGGACAGGGGAAGAGACCCAGTACTTC	TRBV29-1	TRBD1	-	TRBJ2-5
CAWRRTGGSREKLFF	TGTGCCTGGAGGCGGACGGGGGGAAGCAGAGAAAAACTGTTTTTT	TRBV30	-	-	TRBJ1-4
CASSIGGGAETQYF	TGTGCCAGTAGTATAGGCGGAGGGGCAGAGACCCAGTACTTC	TRBV19	-	-	TRBJ2-5